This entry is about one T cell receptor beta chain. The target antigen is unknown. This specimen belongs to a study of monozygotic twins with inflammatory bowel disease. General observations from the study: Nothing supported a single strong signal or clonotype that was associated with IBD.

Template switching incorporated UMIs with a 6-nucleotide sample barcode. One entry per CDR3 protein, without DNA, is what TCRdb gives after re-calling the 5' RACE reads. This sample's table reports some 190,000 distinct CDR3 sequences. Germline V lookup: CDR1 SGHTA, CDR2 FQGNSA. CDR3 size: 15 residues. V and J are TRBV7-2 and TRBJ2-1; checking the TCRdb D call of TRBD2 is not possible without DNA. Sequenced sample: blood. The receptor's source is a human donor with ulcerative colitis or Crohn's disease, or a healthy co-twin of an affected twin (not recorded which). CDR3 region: CASSLVAGAYDEQFF.